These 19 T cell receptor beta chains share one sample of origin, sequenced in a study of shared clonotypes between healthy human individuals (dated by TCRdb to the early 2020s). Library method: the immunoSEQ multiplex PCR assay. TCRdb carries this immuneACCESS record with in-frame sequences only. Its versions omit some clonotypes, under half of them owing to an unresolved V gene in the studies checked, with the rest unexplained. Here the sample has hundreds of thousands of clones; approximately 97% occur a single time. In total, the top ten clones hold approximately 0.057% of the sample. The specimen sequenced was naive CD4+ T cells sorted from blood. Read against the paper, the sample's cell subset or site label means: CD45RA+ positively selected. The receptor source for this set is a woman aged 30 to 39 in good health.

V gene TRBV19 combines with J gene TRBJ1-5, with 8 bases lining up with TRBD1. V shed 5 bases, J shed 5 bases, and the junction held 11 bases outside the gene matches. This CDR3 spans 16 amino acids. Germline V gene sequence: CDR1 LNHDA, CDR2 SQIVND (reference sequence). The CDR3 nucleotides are TGTGCCAGTAGTCATAAGGGTTACAGGGGGGATCAGCCCCAGCATTTT. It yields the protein CASSHKGYRGDQPQHF.

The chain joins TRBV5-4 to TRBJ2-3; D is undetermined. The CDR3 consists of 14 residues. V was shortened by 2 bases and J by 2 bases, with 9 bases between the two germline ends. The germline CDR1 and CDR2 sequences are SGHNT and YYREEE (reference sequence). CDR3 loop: CASSFTDLTDTQYF. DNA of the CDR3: TGTGCCAGCAGCTTTACGGATCTCACAGATACGCAGTATTTT.

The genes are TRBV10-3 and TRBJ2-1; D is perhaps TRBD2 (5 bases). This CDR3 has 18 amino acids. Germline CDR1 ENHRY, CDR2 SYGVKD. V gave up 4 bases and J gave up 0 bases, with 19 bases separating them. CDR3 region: CAISVSSPTMGSYNEQFF. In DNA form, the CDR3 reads TGTGCCATCAGTGTTTCTAGCCCGACAATGGGCTCCTACAATGAGCAGTTCTTC.

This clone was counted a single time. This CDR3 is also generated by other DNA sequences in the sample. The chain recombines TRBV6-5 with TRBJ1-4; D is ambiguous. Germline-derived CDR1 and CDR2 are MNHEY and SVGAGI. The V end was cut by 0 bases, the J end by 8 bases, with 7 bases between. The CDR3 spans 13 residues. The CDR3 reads CASSYSTGEKLFF. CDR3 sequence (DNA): TGTGCCAGCAGTTACTCGACCGGGGAAAAACTGTTTTTT.

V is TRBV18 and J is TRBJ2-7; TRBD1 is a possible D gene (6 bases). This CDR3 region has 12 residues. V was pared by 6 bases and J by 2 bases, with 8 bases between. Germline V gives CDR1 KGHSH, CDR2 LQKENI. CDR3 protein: CASSHRAYEQYF. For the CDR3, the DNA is TGTGCCAGCTCGCACAGGGCCTACGAGCAGTACTTC.

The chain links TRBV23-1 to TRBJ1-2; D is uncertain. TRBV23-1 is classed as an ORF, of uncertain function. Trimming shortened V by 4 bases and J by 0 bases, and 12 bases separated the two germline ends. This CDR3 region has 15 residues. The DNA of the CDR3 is TGCGCCAGCAGTCGAGCGGTAAAAGCTAACTATGGCTACACCTTC. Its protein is CASSRAVKANYGYTF.

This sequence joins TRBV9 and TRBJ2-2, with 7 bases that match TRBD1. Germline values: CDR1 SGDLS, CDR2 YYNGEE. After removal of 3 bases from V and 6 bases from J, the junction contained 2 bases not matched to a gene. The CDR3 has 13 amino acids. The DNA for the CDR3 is TGTGCCAGCAGCGCGACAGGGTCCGGGGAGCTGTTTTTT. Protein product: CASSATGSGELFF. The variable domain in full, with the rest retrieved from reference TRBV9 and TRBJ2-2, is DSGVTQTPKHLITATGQRVTLRCSPRSGDLSVYWYQQSLDQGLQFLIQYYNGEERAKGNILERFSAQQFPDLHSELNLSSLELGDSALYFCASSATGSGELFFGEGSRLTVL.

CDR3 nucleotides: TGTGCCAGCTCACCTTACCAGCGGGATACCGGGGAGCTGTTTTTT. Amino acids: CASSPYQRDTGELFF. The chain recombines TRBV18 with TRBJ2-2; 7 bases are a match to TRBD2. The trim removed 3 bases at V and 5 bases at J, leaving 6 bases unmatched. The germline gives CDR1 KGHSH, CDR2 LQKENI. This CDR3 is 15 amino acids long.

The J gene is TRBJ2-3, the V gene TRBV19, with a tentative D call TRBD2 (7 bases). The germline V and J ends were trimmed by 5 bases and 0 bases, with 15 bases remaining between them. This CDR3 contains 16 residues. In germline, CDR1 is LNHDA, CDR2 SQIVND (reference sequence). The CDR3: CASSPRGRASTDTQYF. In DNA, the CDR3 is TGTGCCAGTAGTCCGAGGGGGAGGGCTAGCACAGATACGCAGTATTTT. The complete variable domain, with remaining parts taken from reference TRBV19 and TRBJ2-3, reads DGGITQSPKYLFRKEGQNVTLSCEQNLNHDAMYWYRQDPGQGLRLIYYSQIVNDFQKGDIAEGYSVSREKKESFPLTVTSAQKNPTAFYLCASSPRGRASTDTQYFGPGTRLTVL.

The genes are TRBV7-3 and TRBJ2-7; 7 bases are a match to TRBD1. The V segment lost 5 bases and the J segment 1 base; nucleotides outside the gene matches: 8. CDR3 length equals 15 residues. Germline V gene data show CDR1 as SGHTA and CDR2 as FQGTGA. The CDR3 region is CASSLRPGQSYEQYF. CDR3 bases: TGTGCCAGCAGCCTCAGACCGGGACAGTCCTACGAGCAGTACTTC.

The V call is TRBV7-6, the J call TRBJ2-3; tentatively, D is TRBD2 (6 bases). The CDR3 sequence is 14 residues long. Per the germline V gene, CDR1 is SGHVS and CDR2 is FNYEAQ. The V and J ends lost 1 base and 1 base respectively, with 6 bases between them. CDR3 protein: CASSLVAGTDTQYF. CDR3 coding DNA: TGTGCCAGCAGCTTAGTAGCGGGCACAGATACGCAGTATTTT.

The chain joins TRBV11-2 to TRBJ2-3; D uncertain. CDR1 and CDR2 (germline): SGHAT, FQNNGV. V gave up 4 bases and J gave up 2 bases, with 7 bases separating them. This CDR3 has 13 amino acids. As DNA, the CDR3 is TGTGCCAGCAGCTCCCCCTCCACAGATACGCAGTATTTT. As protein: CASSSPSTDTQYF.

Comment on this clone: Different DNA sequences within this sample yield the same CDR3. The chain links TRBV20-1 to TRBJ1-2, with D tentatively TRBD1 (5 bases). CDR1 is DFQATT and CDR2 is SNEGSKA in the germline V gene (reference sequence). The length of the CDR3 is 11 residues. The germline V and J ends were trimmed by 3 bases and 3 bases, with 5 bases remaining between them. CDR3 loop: CSARGDYGYTF. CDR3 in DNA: TGCAGTGCTAGGGGGGACTATGGCTACACCTTC.

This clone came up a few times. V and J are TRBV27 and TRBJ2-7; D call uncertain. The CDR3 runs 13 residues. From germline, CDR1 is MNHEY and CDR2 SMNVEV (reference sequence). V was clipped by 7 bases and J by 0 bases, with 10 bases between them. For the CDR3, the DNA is TGTGCCAGCAAGCGCGCCAGCTCCTACGAGCAGTACTTC. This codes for CASKRASSYEQYF.

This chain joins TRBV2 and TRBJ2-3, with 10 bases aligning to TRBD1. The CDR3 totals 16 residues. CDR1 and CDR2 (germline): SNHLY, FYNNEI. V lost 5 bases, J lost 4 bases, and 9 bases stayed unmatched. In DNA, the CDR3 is TGTGCCAGCAGTCGACGGCGGGACAGGGGAGCAGATACGCAGTATTTT. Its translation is CASSRRRDRGADTQYF. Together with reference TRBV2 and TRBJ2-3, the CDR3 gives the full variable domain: EPEVTQTPSHQVTQMGQEVILRCVPISNHLYFYWYRQILGQKVEFLVSFYNNEISEKSEIFDDQFSVERPDGSNFTLKIRSTKLEDSAMYFCASSRRRDRGADTQYFGPGTRLTVL.

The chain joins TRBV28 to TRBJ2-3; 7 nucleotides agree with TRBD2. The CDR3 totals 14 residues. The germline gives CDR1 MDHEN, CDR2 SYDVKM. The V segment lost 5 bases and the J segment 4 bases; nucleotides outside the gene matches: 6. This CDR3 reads CASSTREGPDTQYF. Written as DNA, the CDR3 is TGTGCCAGCAGTACCAGGGAGGGACCAGATACGCAGTATTTT.

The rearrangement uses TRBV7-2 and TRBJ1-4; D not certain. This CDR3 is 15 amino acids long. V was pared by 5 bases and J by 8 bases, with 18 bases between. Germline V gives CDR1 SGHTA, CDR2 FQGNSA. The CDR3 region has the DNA TGTGCCAGCAGCGGGCGATCAGGAGGCGGCGAAAAACTGTTTTTT. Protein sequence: CASSGRSGGGEKLFF.

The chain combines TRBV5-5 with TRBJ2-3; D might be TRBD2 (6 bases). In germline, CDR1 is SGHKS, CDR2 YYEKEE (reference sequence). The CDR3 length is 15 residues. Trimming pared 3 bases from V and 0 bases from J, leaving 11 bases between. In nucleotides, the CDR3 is TGTGCCAGCAGCTGGGGTGCGGGGAGCACAGATACGCAGTATTTT. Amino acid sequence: CASSWGAGSTDTQYF.

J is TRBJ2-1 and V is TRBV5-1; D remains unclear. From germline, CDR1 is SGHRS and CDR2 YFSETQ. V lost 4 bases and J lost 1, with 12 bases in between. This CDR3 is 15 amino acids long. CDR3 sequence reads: CASSPPASSYNEQFF. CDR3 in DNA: TGCGCCAGCAGCCCGCCCGCTAGTTCCTACAATGAGCAGTTCTTC.